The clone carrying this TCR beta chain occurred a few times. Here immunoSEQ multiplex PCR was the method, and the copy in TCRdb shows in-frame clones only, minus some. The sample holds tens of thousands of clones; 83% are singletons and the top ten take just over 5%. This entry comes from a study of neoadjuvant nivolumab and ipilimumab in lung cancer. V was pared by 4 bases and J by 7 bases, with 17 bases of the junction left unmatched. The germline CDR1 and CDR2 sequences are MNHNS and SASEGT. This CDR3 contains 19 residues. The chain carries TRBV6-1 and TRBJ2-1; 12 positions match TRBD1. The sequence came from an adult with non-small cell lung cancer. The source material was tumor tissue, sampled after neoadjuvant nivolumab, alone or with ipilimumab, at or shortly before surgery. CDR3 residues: CASSVTGQGAEGGWNEQFF. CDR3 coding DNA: TGTGCCAGCAGTGTTACGGGACAGGGGGCCGAGGGTGGGTGGAATGAGCAGTTCTTC.